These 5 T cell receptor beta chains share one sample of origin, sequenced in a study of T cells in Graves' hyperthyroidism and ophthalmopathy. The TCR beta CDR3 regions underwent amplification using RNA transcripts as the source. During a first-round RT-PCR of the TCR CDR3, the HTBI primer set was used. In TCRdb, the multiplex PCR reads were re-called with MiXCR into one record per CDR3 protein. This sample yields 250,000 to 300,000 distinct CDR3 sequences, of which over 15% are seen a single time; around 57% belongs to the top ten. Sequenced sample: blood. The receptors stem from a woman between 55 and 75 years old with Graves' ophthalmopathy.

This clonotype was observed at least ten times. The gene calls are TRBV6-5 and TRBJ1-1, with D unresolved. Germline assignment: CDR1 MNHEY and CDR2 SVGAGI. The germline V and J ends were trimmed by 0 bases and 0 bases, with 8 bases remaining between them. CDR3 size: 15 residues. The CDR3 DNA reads TGTGCCAGCAGTTACTCGACCAGGATGAACACTGAAGCTTTCTTT. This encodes CASSYSTRMNTEAFF.

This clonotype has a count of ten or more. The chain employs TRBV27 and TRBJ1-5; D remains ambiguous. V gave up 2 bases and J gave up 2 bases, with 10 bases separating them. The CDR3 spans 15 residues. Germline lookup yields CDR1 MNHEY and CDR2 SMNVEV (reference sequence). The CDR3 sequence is CASSLVGRGNQPQHF. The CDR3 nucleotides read TGTGCCAGCAGTTTAGTTGGGCGGGGCAATCAGCCCCAGCATTTT.

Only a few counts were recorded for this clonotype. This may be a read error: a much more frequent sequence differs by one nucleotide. CDR3 residues: CASSATTVAGGLSYEQYF. DNA for the CDR3: TGTGCCAGCAGTGCGACTACCGTGGCAGGGGGGCTCTCCTACGAGCAGTACTTC. V and J are TRBV12-3 or TRBV12-4 and TRBJ2-7, with D possibly TRBD1 on 7 matching bases. Trimming left V 5 bases short and J 0 bases short, with 23 bases between. The CDR3 contains 18 residues.

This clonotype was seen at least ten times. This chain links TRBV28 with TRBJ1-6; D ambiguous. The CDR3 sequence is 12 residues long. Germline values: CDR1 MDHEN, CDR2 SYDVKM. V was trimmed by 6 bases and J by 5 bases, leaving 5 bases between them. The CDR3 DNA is TGTGCCAGCAGGGATCATAATTCACCCCTCCACTTT. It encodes CASRDHNSPLHF.

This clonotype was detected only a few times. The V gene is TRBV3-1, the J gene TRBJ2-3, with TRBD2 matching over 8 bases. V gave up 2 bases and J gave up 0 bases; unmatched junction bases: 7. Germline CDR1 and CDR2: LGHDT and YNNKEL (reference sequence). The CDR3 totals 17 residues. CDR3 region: CASSQTAGEGSTDTQYF. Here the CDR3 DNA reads TGTGCCAGCAGCCAAACAGCGGGGGAGGGAAGCACAGATACGCAGTATTTT.